One and the same sample provided the 20 T cell receptor beta chains below, sequenced in a study of blood T cell repertoires in COVID-19. Profiled with immunoSEQ multiplex PCR; TCRdb holds only in-frame clones, not every one. Found here are 130,000 to 150,000 clones, around 80% of them singletons; the top ten hold around 7.2%. The specimen sequenced was peripheral blood. These receptors all stem from a woman between 50 and 59 years old in a cohort sampled during active or convalescent COVID-19.

V usage is TRBV5-5 and J usage is TRBJ2-7; 9 bases are shared with TRBD1. From germline, CDR1 is SGHKS and CDR2 YYEKEE (reference sequence). The junction had 4 bases not matched to a gene; V was cut back by 2 bases and J by 7 bases. The length of the CDR3 is 13 residues. The CDR3 spells CASSFGTGLEQYF. The CDR3 bases are TGTGCCAGCAGCTTCGGGACAGGGCTGGAGCAGTACTTC.

This chain joins TRBV29-1 and TRBJ2-1; D gene unclear. The germline CDR1 and CDR2 sequences are SQVTM and ANQGSEA. The CDR3 totals 9 residues. Trimming took 3 bases from V and 8 from J, leaving 2 bases between them. The CDR3 protein is CSVDYEQFF. In DNA form, the CDR3 reads TGCAGCGTTGACTATGAGCAGTTCTTC.

This chain joins TRBV18 and TRBJ1-3; 10 bases agree with TRBD1. The CDR3 length is 16 residues. V was pared by 3 bases and J by 4 bases, with 6 bases of the junction left unmatched. CDR1 and CDR2 from the germline V gene are KGHSH and LQKENI. The CDR3 region has the DNA TGTGCCAGCTCACCGACCGGGACAGGGGCCGGAAACACCATATATTTT. Amino acids: CASSPTGTGAGNTIYF.

The V call is TRBV9, the J call TRBJ2-3; 10 bases fit TRBD2. V shed 3 bases and J 7 bases; nucleotides not matched to a gene: 5. Germline values: CDR1 SGDLS, CDR2 YYNGEE. The CDR3 is 14 residues long. The CDR3 here is CASSAQRGGHTQYF. CDR3 coding DNA: TGTGCCAGCAGCGCCCAGCGGGGGGGCCATACGCAGTATTTT. Complete variable domain (other parts from reference TRBV9 and TRBJ2-3): DSGVTQTPKHLITATGQRVTLRCSPRSGDLSVYWYQQSLDQGLQFLIQYYNGEERAKGNILERFSAQQFPDLHSELNLSSLELGDSALYFCASSAQRGGHTQYFGPGTRLTVL.

This rearrangement joins TRBV7-9 to TRBJ1-4, with D possibly matching TRBD1 (5 bases). The CDR3 spans 13 residues. Between the trimmed V and J ends, which lost 3 bases and 8 bases, there was a span of 10 bases. Per germline, CDR1 SEHNR and CDR2 FQNEAQ (reference sequence). CDR3 DNA sequence: TGTGCCAGCAGCTTCGGGGGAGAGGAAAAACTGTTTTTT. It translates to CASSFGGEEKLFF. The entire variable domain, with the rest obtained from reference TRBV7-9 and TRBJ1-4, is as follows: DTGVSQNPRHKITKRGQNVTFRCDPISEHNRLYWYRQTLGQGPEFLTYFQNEAQLEKSRLLSDRFSAERPKGSFSTLEIQRTEQGDSAMYLCASSFGGEEKLFFGSGTQLSVL.

Only a few counts were recorded for this clone. This chain connects TRBV4-2 to TRBJ2-7, with 7 bases lining up with TRBD1. The germline CDR1 and CDR2 sequences are LGHNA and YNFKEQ. With 0 bases clipped from V and 5 bases from J, the junction kept 10 bases outside the gene matches. The CDR3 is 16 residues long. CDR3 DNA sequence: TGTGCCAGCAGCCAAGATCTGAGACAGGGCGGCAACGAGCAGTACTTC. This codes for CASSQDLRQGGNEQYF.

J is TRBJ2-3 and V is TRBV24-1; 10 positions agree with TRBD1. The V gene end was trimmed by 4 bases and the J gene end by 4 bases; junction bases not matched to a gene: 4. The germline V gene encodes CDR1 KGHDR and CDR2 SFDVKD. The CDR3 runs to 15 residues. CDR3 bases: TGTGCCACCAGTGACCGGACAGGGGGGTCAGATACGCAGTATTTT. This encodes CATSDRTGGSDTQYF.

CDR3 nucleotides: TGCAGCGTTTCCCGGGGTGGGGACTATGGCTACACCTTC. Protein sequence: CSVSRGGDYGYTF. The chain carries TRBV29-1 and TRBJ1-2; D not certain. This CDR3 is built from 13 residues. The germline V gene encodes CDR1 SQVTM and CDR2 ANQGSEA. V was clipped by 5 bases and J by 3 bases, with 13 bases between them.

On this clone itself: The identical CDR3 is also encoded by other nucleotide sequences in the sample. V gene TRBV5-1 combines with J gene TRBJ1-1; no reliable D call. V was trimmed by 0 bases and J by 1 base, leaving 7 bases between them. The CDR3 is made up of 14 amino acids. From germline, CDR1 is SGHRS and CDR2 YFSETQ. The CDR3 nucleotides are TGCGCCAGCAGCTTGGCGCGTGGGAACACTGAAGCTTTCTTT. This sequence encodes CASSLARGNTEAFF.

The V and J genes are TRBV29-1 and TRBJ2-7; tentative D call: TRBD2 (5 bases). Germline values: CDR1 SQVTM, CDR2 ANQGSEA. Trimming took 6 bases from V and 1 from J, leaving 13 bases between them. This CDR3 region has 13 residues. In nucleotides, the CDR3 is TGCAGCGTGATAGGACGGGATTCCTACGAGCAGTACTTC. Translated: CSVIGRDSYEQYF.

The gene calls are TRBV5-1 and TRBJ2-5; D remains unclear. Trimming took 2 bases from V and 3 from J, leaving 8 bases between them. The CDR3 is 13 amino acids. CDR1 and CDR2 (germline): SGHRS, YFSETQ. The chain's CDR3 is CASSLWQKETQYF. The CDR3 DNA follows: TGCGCCAGCAGCTTATGGCAAAAAGAGACCCAGTACTTC.

The rearrangement joins TRBV5-1 to TRBJ2-3; the match to TRBD1 covers 9 bases. The length of the CDR3 is 17 residues. Trimming cost V 3 bases and J 2 bases; bases outside gene matches: 10. The germline V gene has CDR1 SGHRS and CDR2 YFSETQ. CDR3 sequence reads: CASSSWTRTGATDTQYF. CDR3 coding DNA: TGCGCCAGCAGCTCGTGGACTCGGACAGGGGCCACAGATACGCAGTATTTT.

CDR3 sequence: CASSLGSGTGWGNQPQHF. The CDR3, as DNA: TGTGCCAGCAGTTTAGGTTCAGGGACAGGATGGGGAAATCAGCCCCAGCATTTT. This chain uses TRBV28 with TRBJ1-5; 8 nucleotides match TRBD1. The V gene's germline CDR1 is MDHEN and CDR2 SYDVKM. The CDR3 covers 18 residues. Trimming at V came to 2 bases and at J to 4 bases, leaving 13 bases not matched to a gene.

This chain connects TRBV20-1 to TRBJ1-6, with D maybe TRBD1 (6 bases). The germline CDR1 and CDR2 sequences are DFQATT and SNEGSKA (reference sequence). CDR3 length: 14 residues. Trimming took 3 bases from V and 10 from J, leaving 16 bases between them. CDR3 nucleotides: TGCAGTGCTAGTAACAGGGTGATGGGCTCACCCCTCCACTTT. Translated, it gives CSASNRVMGSPLHF.

Comment on this clone: Other DNA sequences in the same sample also yield this CDR3. This rearrangement joins TRBV27 to TRBJ1-5, with 8 nucleotides matching TRBD1. The V segment lost 6 bases and the J segment 2 bases; nucleotides outside the gene matches: 0. Germline V gene sequence: CDR1 MNHEY, CDR2 SMNVEV (reference sequence). The CDR3 runs to 13 residues. CDR3 residues: CASRDRGNQPQHF. The CDR3 DNA reads as TGTGCCAGCAGGGACAGGGGCAATCAGCCCCAGCATTTT.

J is TRBJ1-2 and V is TRBV2; D call uncertain. V lost 2 bases and J 4 bases, leaving 8 bases between the germline ends. The CDR3 extends over 13 amino acids. Germline V gene sequence: CDR1 SNHLY, CDR2 FYNNEI. As DNA, the CDR3 is TGTGCCAGCAGTGAATCAGCGAGCTATGGCTACACCTTC. Encoded protein: CASSESASYGYTF.

This clone was recorded only once. The V and J genes are TRBV12-5 and TRBJ2-4; D remains unclear. The CDR3 has 14 amino acids. With 10 bases removed from V and 3 bases from J, the gap between germline ends came to 16 bases. CDR1 is LGHNT and CDR2 is FRNRAP in the germline V gene. This CDR3 reads CATSGPSDKNIQYF. In nucleotides, the CDR3 is TGTGCTACCTCTGGGCCCTCGGACAAAAACATTCAGTACTTC. Complete variable domain (other parts from reference TRBV12-5 and TRBJ2-4): DARVTQTPRHKVTEMGQEVTMRCQPILGHNTVFWYRQTMMQGLELLAYFRNRAPLDDSGMPKDRFSAEMPDATLATLKIQPSEPRDSAVYFCATSGPSDKNIQYFGAGTRLSVL.

The chain has TRBV11-3 and TRBJ1-1; D gene unclear. Trimming cost V 3 bases and J 7 bases, with 12 bases left between them. Germline CDR1 reads SGHNT; CDR2 reads YENEEA. This CDR3 has 13 amino acids. CDR3 nucleotide sequence: TGTGCCAGCAGCTTTGGCGGAACGGGTGAAGCTTTCTTT. Translating gives CASSFGGTGEAFF.

This clone was counted only a few times. The V gene is TRBV19, the J gene TRBJ1-4; D gene unclear. This CDR3 spans 14 amino acids. V lost 7 bases and J 7 bases, leaving 16 bases between the germline ends. CDR1 and CDR2 (germline): LNHDA, SQIVND (reference sequence). The CDR3 region has the DNA TGTGCCAGTAATAGGGTGGCTGAGGGTGAAAAACTGTTTTTT. Residues: CASNRVAEGEKLFF.

This chain joins TRBV7-9 and TRBJ1-1; 7 bases map to TRBD1. Per germline, CDR1 SEHNR and CDR2 FQNEAQ (reference sequence). This CDR3 has 15 residues. Losses at the gene ends were 2 bases for V and 5 bases for J; bases not matched to a gene: 8. CDR3: CASSLFSQGVTEAFF. CDR3 DNA: TGTGCCAGCAGCTTATTCAGTCAGGGGGTAACTGAAGCTTTCTTT.